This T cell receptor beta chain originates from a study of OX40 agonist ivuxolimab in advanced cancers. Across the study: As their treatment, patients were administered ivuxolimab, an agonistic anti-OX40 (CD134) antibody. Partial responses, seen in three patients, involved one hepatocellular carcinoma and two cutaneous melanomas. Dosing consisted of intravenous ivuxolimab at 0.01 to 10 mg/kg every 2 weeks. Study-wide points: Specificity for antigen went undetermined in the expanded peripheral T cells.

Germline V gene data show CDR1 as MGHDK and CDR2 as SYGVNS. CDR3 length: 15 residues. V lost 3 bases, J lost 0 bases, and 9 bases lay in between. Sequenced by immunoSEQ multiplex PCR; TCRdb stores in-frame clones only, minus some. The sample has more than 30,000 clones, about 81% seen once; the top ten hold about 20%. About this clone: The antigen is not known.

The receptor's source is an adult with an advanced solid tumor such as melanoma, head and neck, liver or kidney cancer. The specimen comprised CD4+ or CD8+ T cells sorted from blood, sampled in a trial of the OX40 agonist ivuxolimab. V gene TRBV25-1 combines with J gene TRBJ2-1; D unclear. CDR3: CASSDAESSYNEQFF. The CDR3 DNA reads TGTGCCAGCAGTGACGCGGAGAGCTCCTACAATGAGCAGTTCTTC.